These 25 T cell receptor beta chains originate from one sample sequenced in a study of blood T cell repertoires in COVID-19. The repertoire was sequenced with immunoSEQ multiplex PCR; TCRdb's copy has only in-frame clones and lacks some. The table has 250,000 to 300,000 clones, roughly 89% seen once; the top ten hold approximately 2.9%. The specimen was PBMCs or T cells enriched from blood (not recorded which). The receptors originated from a woman aged 50 to 60 who had been exposed to COVID-19.

The chain is built from TRBV28 and TRBJ2-5; TRBD2 might be the D (5 bases). V dropped 6 bases and J dropped 7 bases, with 24 bases sitting between them. The germline V gene encodes CDR1 MDHEN and CDR2 SYDVKM. The CDR3 has 16 amino acids. The CDR3 nucleotides are TGTGCCAGCAGCATCGGTACGGGGTTCACCAAAGGGACCCAGTACTTC. This sequence encodes CASSIGTGFTKGTQYF.

V usage is TRBV12-3 or TRBV12-4 and J usage is TRBJ1-2, with D uncertain. V gave up 6 bases and J gave up 4 bases, with 12 bases separating them. CDR3 length equals 13 residues. CDR3 in DNA: TGTGCCAGCAGCACCCAACGGGGCTATGGCTACACCTTC. It translates to CASSTQRGYGYTF.

This rearrangement joins TRBV2 to TRBJ2-3; D is uncertain. Looked up from germline, CDR1 is SNHLY and CDR2 is FYNNEI. V lost 7 bases to trimming and J lost 2 bases, with 10 bases between them. This CDR3 has 13 residues. CDR3 residues: CASIKTFTDTQYF. CDR3 nucleotides: TGTGCCAGCATTAAGACTTTCACAGATACGCAGTATTTT.

The V gene is TRBV28, the J gene TRBJ2-6; D possibly corresponds to TRBD2 (5 bases). With 3 bases removed from V and 2 bases from J, the gap between germline ends came to 8 bases. In germline, CDR1 is MDHEN, CDR2 SYDVKM. This CDR3 has 15 residues. The CDR3 DNA is TGTGCCAGCAGTTTTTACGGGGCTGGGGCCAACGTCCTGACTTTC. The encoded protein is CASSFYGAGANVLTF.

The count of this clone is one. The rearrangement joins TRBV18 to TRBJ2-1; tentative D call: TRBD2 (5 bases). Per germline, CDR1 KGHSH and CDR2 LQKENI. V was trimmed by 2 bases and J by 0 bases, leaving 20 bases between them. The CDR3 contains 19 residues. CDR3 nucleotides: TGTGCCAGCTCACCATACGGGCCAGGAGGCCCGAGCTCCTACAATGAGCAGTTCTTC. It is translated as CASSPYGPGGPSSYNEQFF.

J is TRBJ1-1 and V is TRBV4-1, with TRBD1 matching over 10 bases. The junction had 7 bases not matched to a gene; V was cut back by 5 bases and J by 4 bases. This CDR3 is 15 amino acids long. Germline CDR1 and CDR2: MGHRA and YSYEKL. The CDR3 spells CASSSRDRGGTEAFF. The CDR3 DNA reads TGCGCCAGCAGCTCCCGGGACAGGGGAGGCACTGAAGCTTTCTTT.

This clone was detected once. V is TRBV6-5 and J is TRBJ1-5; D may be TRBD1 (6 bases). The CDR3 is 13 amino acids. From germline, CDR1 is MNHEY and CDR2 SVGAGI. The V end was cut by 5 bases, the J end by 6 bases, with 11 bases between. The DNA for the CDR3 is TGTGCCAGCAGTACCCGGACAGTTCAGCCCCAGCATTTT. It translates to CASSTRTVQPQHF.

V is TRBV7-8 and J is TRBJ2-5, with 7 bases identical to TRBD2. The germline V gene has CDR1 SGHVS and CDR2 FQNEAQ. The CDR3 totals 14 residues. V was pared by 4 bases and J by 0 bases, with 2 bases of the junction left unmatched. The CDR3 nucleotides read TGTGCCAGCAGCTCGGGACTATACCAAGAGACCCAGTACTTC. Protein: CASSSGLYQETQYF.

The chain joins TRBV2 to TRBJ1-1; a weak D match, TRBD1 (6 bases). CDR3 length: 15 amino acids. CDR1 SNHLY and CDR2 FYNNEI come from the germline V gene. Trimming shortened V by 11 bases and J by 2 bases, and 21 bases separated the two germline ends. The CDR3 reads CAGRQEFIPNTEAFF. The CDR3 nucleotides read TGTGCCGGGAGACAGGAGTTTATCCCTAACACTGAAGCTTTCTTT.

The V and J genes are TRBV18 and TRBJ1-4; D is perhaps TRBD1 (6 bases). CDR3 length: 14 residues. The germline gives CDR1 KGHSH, CDR2 LQKENI. V lost 6 bases to trimming and J lost 8 bases, with 16 bases between them. CDR3 nucleotides: TGTGCCAGCTCCCTCGGGCAGGGGATGGAAAAACTGTTTTTT. Protein sequence: CASSLGQGMEKLFF.

The rearrangement joins TRBV5-1 to TRBJ1-1; D unclear. Trimming left V 4 bases short and J 0 bases short, with 10 bases between. The germline CDR1 and CDR2 sequences are SGHRS and YFSETQ. This CDR3 contains 14 residues. The CDR3 sequence: CASSKTNLNTEAFF. CDR3 bases: TGCGCCAGCAGCAAGACAAACTTGAACACTGAAGCTTTCTTT. The variable domain in full, completed from reference TRBV5-1 and TRBJ1-1, reads KAGVTQTPRYLIKTRGQQVTLSCSPISGHRSVSWYQQTPGQGLQFLFEYFSETQRNKGNFPGRFSGRQFSNSRSEMNVSTLELGDSALYLCASSKTNLNTEAFFGQGTRLTVV.

In its sample, this clone was seen once. The J gene is TRBJ1-4, the V gene TRBV18, with 10 bases that match TRBD1. Looked up from germline, CDR1 is KGHSH and CDR2 is LQKENI. CDR3 length: 15 amino acids. V dropped 3 bases and J dropped 4; count of bases not matched to a gene: 2. The CDR3 protein is CASSPGTGVNEKLFF. CDR3 nucleotide sequence: TGTGCCAGCTCACCTGGGACAGGGGTTAATGAAAAACTGTTTTTT.

The chain uses TRBV3-1 (or the pseudogene TRBV3-2) and TRBJ2-3; a weak D match, TRBD1 (5 bases). The V gene lost 4 bases and the J gene lost 9 bases, with 11 bases spanning the gap. This CDR3 is built from 12 residues. The V gene's germline CDR1 is LGHDT and CDR2 YNNKEL (reference sequence). CDR3 residues: CASSLVGHTQYF. CDR3 DNA: TGTGCCAGCAGCCTCGTGGGGCACACGCAGTATTTT.

The V and J genes are TRBV27 and TRBJ2-6, with 8 bases matching TRBD1. CDR1 is MNHEY and CDR2 is SMNVEV in the germline V gene (reference sequence). CDR3 length: 17 amino acids. J gave up 4 bases and V 6 bases, and 11 bases lay outside the gene matches. CDR3 nucleotide sequence: TGTGCCAGCAGACCGGACAGGGTTCAACGAGGGGCCAACGTCCTGACTTTC. Its translation: CASRPDRVQRGANVLTF.

The rearrangement links TRBV7-8 to TRBJ2-6; perhaps TRBD2 as D (6 bases). The CDR3 has 17 residues. Looked up from germline, CDR1 is SGHVS and CDR2 is FQNEAQ. The ends were cut back, 1 base at V and 2 bases at J, with 12 bases in the middle. The CDR3 DNA is TGTGCCAGCAGCTTAGAGATCTGGGGGGCTGGGGCCAACGTCCTGACTTTC. Its protein is CASSLEIWGAGANVLTF.

The chain couples TRBV27 to TRBJ2-5, with D perhaps TRBD1 (5 bases). With 3 bases removed from V and 5 bases from J, the gap between germline ends came to 13 bases. The CDR3 is made up of 14 amino acids. Looked up from germline, CDR1 is MNHEY and CDR2 is SMNVEV (reference sequence). The CDR3 protein is CASSFTQGRETQYF. CDR3 coding DNA: TGTGCCAGCAGTTTTACCCAGGGTCGGGAGACCCAGTACTTC.

The V gene is TRBV5-1, the J gene TRBJ2-6; no reliable D call. CDR1 is SGHRS, CDR2 YFSETQ, per germline. The CDR3 runs 14 residues. Trimming took 7 bases from V and 7 from J, leaving 15 bases between them. The CDR3 loop reads CASGSGGLANVLTF. In DNA form, the CDR3 reads TGCGCCAGCGGATCCGGCGGTCTTGCCAACGTCCTGACTTTC.

The rearrangement links TRBV3-1 (or the pseudogene TRBV3-2) to TRBJ1-5; TRBD1 might be the D (5 bases). The CDR3 has 14 residues. CDR1 is LGHDT and CDR2 is YNNKEL in the germline V gene (reference sequence). V lost 4 bases to trimming and J lost 6 bases, with 13 bases between them. In DNA, the CDR3 is TGTGCCAGCAGCCTGACATGGGGGGGTCAGCCCCAGCATTTT. Translating gives CASSLTWGGQPQHF.

The V gene is TRBV27, the J gene TRBJ1-4; D not resolved. Germline lookup yields CDR1 MNHEY and CDR2 SMNVEV (reference sequence). Trimming cost V 3 bases and J 7 bases, with 15 bases left between them. CDR3 length equals 15 residues. CDR3 in DNA: TGTGCCAGCAGTTTCACAGAGCGGGATCGTGAAAAACTGTTTTTT. It yields the protein CASSFTERDREKLFF. Full variable domain (remainder filled in from reference TRBV27 and TRBJ1-4): EAQVTQNPRYLITVTGKKLTVTCSQNMNHEYMSWYRQDPGLGLRQIYYSMNVEVTDKGDVPEGYKVSRKEKRNFPLILESPSPNQTSLYFCASSFTERDREKLFFGSGTQLSVL.

The chain recombines TRBV4-1 with TRBJ2-5; tentatively, D is TRBD2 (5 bases). The CDR3 is made up of 15 amino acids. Trimming shortened V by 4 bases and J by 4 bases, and 16 bases separated the two germline ends. The germline CDR1 and CDR2 sequences are MGHRA and YSYEKL. The CDR3 loop reads CASSLVGASRETQYF. The CDR3 DNA reads as TGCGCCAGCAGCCTGGTGGGTGCTAGCAGAGAGACCCAGTACTTC.

J is TRBJ1-2 and V is TRBV6-5; TRBD1 aligns across 7 bases. The V segment lost 5 bases and the J segment 1 base; nucleotides outside the gene matches: 7. Germline V lookup: CDR1 MNHEY, CDR2 SVGAGI. The CDR3 is made up of 15 amino acids. In DNA, the CDR3 is TGTGCCAGCAGTACGACAGGGAAGGGTAACTATGGCTACACCTTC. It yields the protein CASSTTGKGNYGYTF.

The chain couples TRBV7-2 to TRBJ2-2; perhaps TRBD2 as D (6 bases). CDR1 and CDR2 (germline): SGHTA, FQGNSA. V was clipped by 2 bases and J by 5 bases, with 18 bases between them. This CDR3 is 17 amino acids long. The CDR3 spells CASSLFAGFPETGELFF. DNA of the CDR3: TGTGCCAGCAGCTTATTTGCGGGGTTTCCGGAGACCGGGGAGCTGTTTTTT.

This sequence joins TRBV6-5 and TRBJ2-7; D not certain. V lost 4 bases to trimming and J lost 2 bases, with 9 bases between them. The CDR3 consists of 13 residues. From germline, CDR1 is MNHEY and CDR2 SVGAGI. The DNA for the CDR3 is TGTGCCAGCAGTTTTCGACACGCCTACGAGCAGTACTTC. Amino acids: CASSFRHAYEQYF.

This rearrangement joins TRBV5-1 to TRBJ2-7; possible D gene TRBD1, 6 bases. Trimming took 4 bases from V and 6 from J, leaving 14 bases between them. The CDR3 has 13 amino acids. Germline CDR1 is SGHRS and CDR2 is YFSETQ. CDR3 bases: TGCGCCAGCAGCCAGGAAACACAGGGCGAGCAGTACTTC. Translating it yields CASSQETQGEQYF.

The rearrangement links TRBV12-3 or TRBV12-4 to TRBJ2-1, with D hard to call. Trimming took 5 bases from V and 0 from J, leaving 5 bases between them. CDR3 length: 13 amino acids. For the CDR3, the DNA is TGTGCCAGCAGTCCGAGCTCCTACAATGAGCAGTTCTTC. It yields the protein CASSPSSYNEQFF.